A single sample is the source of the 22 T cell receptor beta chains below, sequenced in a study of siplizumab effects on memory and regulatory T cells. Data came from immunoSEQ multiplex PCR; TCRdb stores just in-frame clones and leaves some out. The sample consists of 45,000 to 60,000 clones, roughly nine tenths of them appearing once. Sequenced input: naive CD8+ T cells sorted from blood. The source is a human donor in good health.

V usage is TRBV7-9 and J usage is TRBJ1-6; no definite D call. The CDR3 contains 16 residues. V lost 0 bases to trimming and J lost 6 bases, with 12 bases between them. The germline gives CDR1 SEHNR, CDR2 FQNEAQ (reference sequence). CDR3 amino acids: CASSLASVYPNSPLHF. CDR3 bases: TGTGCCAGCAGCTTAGCCTCGGTCTATCCTAATTCACCCCTCCACTTT.

V usage is TRBV27 and J usage is TRBJ2-5, with D possibly TRBD1 on 6 matching bases. The J call is uncertain, as TRBJ2-7 better fits the DNA end. Germline CDR1 and CDR2: MNHEY and SMNVEV (reference sequence). The CDR3 has 14 residues. CDR3 DNA: TGTGCCAGCAGTTTTTCAGGGGCGATGGGCGAGCAGTACTTC. Translated, it gives CASSFSGAMGEQYF.

The chain has TRBV7-9 and TRBJ2-7; the match to TRBD1 covers 9 bases. V trimming: 2 bases; J trimming: 6 bases; junction bases outside the gene matches: 8. Germline V gene lookup returns CDR1 SEHNR and CDR2 FQNEAQ (reference sequence). The CDR3 has 15 amino acids. For the CDR3, the DNA is TGTGCCAGCAGCTTATTTGGACAGGGGAGAGTCGAGCAGTACTTC. Translated, it gives CASSLFGQGRVEQYF.

This clone was counted a few times. This chain links TRBV28 with TRBJ1-1; D is ambiguous. The CDR3 sequence is 12 residues long. In germline, CDR1 is MDHEN, CDR2 SYDVKM. Deletions cut 2 bases from V and 10 bases from J, with 11 bases between. In DNA form, the CDR3 reads TGTGCCAGCAGTTTAGCGGCCTCAGTAGCTTTCTTT. Its translation: CASSLAASVAFF.

The chain recombines TRBV2 with TRBJ2-7, with 8 bases identical to TRBD1. CDR1 SNHLY and CDR2 FYNNEI come from the germline V gene. The V segment lost 5 bases and the J segment 2 bases; nucleotides outside the gene matches: 8. The CDR3 covers 15 residues. The CDR3 nucleotides are TGTGCCAGCAGTATCCGACAGGGGCTGCCCTACGAGCAGTACTTC. Its translation is CASSIRQGLPYEQYF.

The V and J genes are TRBV4-1 and TRBJ2-7, with a tentative D call TRBD1 (5 bases). V gave up 4 bases and J gave up 3 bases, with 10 bases separating them. Germline values: CDR1 MGHRA, CDR2 YSYEKL. This CDR3 is 13 amino acids long. CDR3 DNA: TGCGCCAGCAGCCCCGGAAGGGGCTACGAGCAGTACTTC. Translating gives CASSPGRGYEQYF.

The V call is TRBV27, the J call TRBJ2-5; D is possibly TRBD1 (5 bases). The CDR3 contains 14 residues. The V end lost 4 bases, the J end lost 5 bases, and 14 bases lay between the germline ends. Germline loops: CDR1 MNHEY, CDR2 SMNVEV (reference sequence). CDR3 bases: TGTGCCAGCAGTTCTCTTGACAGTAGGGAGACCCAGTACTTC. This sequence encodes CASSSLDSRETQYF.

This clone was counted between two and nine times. The chain carries TRBV4-1 and TRBJ1-1; a possible D gene is TRBD1 (5 bases). This CDR3 comprises 14 residues. Trimming pared 4 bases from V and 0 bases from J, leaving 9 bases between. The germline V gene encodes CDR1 MGHRA and CDR2 YSYEKL. CDR3: CASSRDSLNTEAFF. The CDR3 nucleotides are TGCGCCAGCAGCCGGGACTCTCTGAACACTGAAGCTTTCTTT.

The chain uses TRBV9 and TRBJ2-2; either TRBD1 or TRBD2 may supply D (6 bases each). Germline V CDR1 and CDR2: SGDLS, YYNGEE. V dropped 3 bases and J dropped 2 bases, with 17 bases sitting between them. The CDR3 extends over 17 amino acids. The CDR3 here is CASSGRGGTLNTGELFF. The CDR3 bases are TGTGCCAGCAGCGGACGAGGGGGGACCCTAAACACCGGGGAGCTGTTTTTT. The entire variable domain, with the rest obtained from reference TRBV9 and TRBJ2-2, is as follows: DSGVTQTPKHLITATGQRVTLRCSPRSGDLSVYWYQQSLDQGLQFLIQYYNGEERAKGNILERFSAQQFPDLHSELNLSSLELGDSALYFCASSGRGGTLNTGELFFGEGSRLTVL.

The rearrangement links TRBV5-4 to TRBJ2-7; D might be TRBD1 (6 bases). The length of the CDR3 is 19 residues. Trimming removed 4 bases at V and 5 bases at J, with 31 bases between. In germline, CDR1 is SGHNT, CDR2 YYREEE (reference sequence). The CDR3 DNA follows: TGTGCCAGCAGCAAGTCGGACAGCTCAAAGCCTCCTATTAAGAACGAGCAGTACTTC. It yields the protein CASSKSDSSKPPIKNEQYF.

The rearrangement uses TRBV27 and TRBJ2-7; 14 bases fit TRBD2. This CDR3 is 15 amino acids long. The V gene's germline CDR1 is MNHEY and CDR2 SMNVEV (reference sequence). J gave up 0 bases and V 9 bases, and 4 bases lay outside the gene matches. Written as DNA, the CDR3 is TGTGCCAGTTCGGGGACTAGCGGGAGCTCCTACGAGCAGTACTTC. It translates to CASSGTSGSSYEQYF.

This chain links TRBV7-9 with TRBJ1-2, with a weak D call TRBD1 (6 bases). Germline-derived CDR1 and CDR2 are SEHNR and FQNEAQ (reference sequence). The CDR3 runs 11 residues. The ends were cut back, 5 bases at V and 10 bases at J, with 11 bases in the middle. The CDR3, as DNA: TGTGCCAGCAGCGCCCAGGGGAACTACACCTTC. Its translation is CASSAQGNYTF. Filled out from reference TRBV7-9 and TRBJ1-2, the complete variable domain reads DTGVSQNPRHKITKRGQNVTFRCDPISEHNRLYWYRQTLGQGPEFLTYFQNEAQLEKSRLLSDRFSAERPKGSFSTLEIQRTEQGDSAMYLCASSAQGNYTFGSGTRLTVV.

This chain connects TRBV27 to TRBJ2-4, with 12 bases fitting TRBD1. CDR3 length: 18 amino acids. V was pared by 2 bases and J by 1 base, with 6 bases of the junction left unmatched. Germline CDR1 and CDR2: MNHEY and SMNVEV (reference sequence). As DNA, the CDR3 is TGTGCCAGCAGTTTAGGGACAGGGGGCCACTTGGCCAAAAACATTCAGTACTTC. It yields the protein CASSLGTGGHLAKNIQYF.

V and J are TRBV2 and TRBJ2-3; tentative D call: TRBD2 (6 bases). This CDR3 has 16 amino acids. Germline V gene sequence: CDR1 SNHLY, CDR2 FYNNEI. Trimming shortened V by 0 bases and J by 5 bases, and 15 bases separated the two germline ends. CDR3 sequence: CASSEAGAGFEDTQYF. In DNA form, the CDR3 reads TGTGCCAGCAGTGAAGCTGGGGCGGGGTTCGAAGATACGCAGTATTTT. Based on the CDR3 plus reference TRBV2 and TRBJ2-3, the full variable domain is EPEVTQTPSHQVTQMGQEVILRCVPISNHLYFYWYRQILGQKVEFLVSFYNNEISEKSEIFDDQFSVERPDGSNFTLKIRSTKLEDSAMYFCASSEAGAGFEDTQYFGPGTRLTVL.

V usage is TRBV5-8 and J usage is TRBJ1-1, with D possibly TRBD1 on 5 matching bases. Germline V gene lookup returns CDR1 SGHTS and CDR2 YDEGEE. This CDR3 spans 15 amino acids. Trimming removed 4 bases from V and 0 bases from J, with 13 bases in between. The CDR3 DNA reads TGTGCCAGCAGCCCAGGGTTACACGTGAACACTGAAGCTTTCTTT. It encodes CASSPGLHVNTEAFF.

The chain joins TRBV5-1 to TRBJ2-3; 7 bases align to TRBD1. The CDR3 length is 14 residues. CDR1 is SGHRS and CDR2 is YFSETQ in the germline V gene. With 3 bases clipped from V and 5 bases from J, the junction kept 6 bases outside the gene matches. The DNA of the CDR3 is TGCGCCAGCAGCTCTGGACAGGCTGGAGATACGCAGTATTTT. Amino acids: CASSSGQAGDTQYF.

The chain couples TRBV10-3 to TRBJ2-7, with a possible D match to TRBD1 (6 bases). Germline loops: CDR1 ENHRY, CDR2 SYGVKD. The CDR3 sequence is 16 residues long. Trimming cost V 7 bases and J 0 bases, with 19 bases left between them. CDR3 coding DNA: TGTGCCATCAACGTAAACGGACAGAGCAGCTCCTACGAGCAGTACTTC. It yields the protein CAINVNGQSSSYEQYF.

The V and J genes are TRBV19 and TRBJ2-4; the D is unclear. The V and J ends lost 5 bases and 0 bases respectively, with 2 bases between them. The CDR3 sequence is 12 residues long. Germline-derived CDR1 and CDR2 are LNHDA and SQIVND (reference sequence). The chain's CDR3 is CASSLAKNIQYF. The CDR3 DNA reads as TGTGCCAGTAGTTTAGCCAAAAACATTCAGTACTTC.

V usage is TRBV5-6 and J usage is TRBJ2-7, with D maybe TRBD1 (6 bases). The CDR3 runs to 14 residues. V lost 0 bases, J lost 0 bases, and 7 bases lay in between. Germline-derived CDR1 and CDR2 are SGHDT and YYEEEE. The CDR3 sequence: CASSLGDTSYEQYF. DNA for the CDR3: TGTGCCAGCAGCTTGGGGGACACCTCCTACGAGCAGTACTTC.

This clone was seen a handful of times. J is TRBJ2-7 and V is TRBV19; 9 nucleotides align to TRBD1. Germline CDR1 is LNHDA and CDR2 is SQIVND (reference sequence). The V gene end was trimmed by 7 bases and the J gene end by 1 base; junction bases not matched to a gene: 5. CDR3 size: 14 residues. This CDR3 reads CASTQGTGSYEQYF. CDR3 nucleotide sequence: TGTGCCAGTACCCAAGGGACAGGGTCCTACGAGCAGTACTTC.

The chain is built from TRBV19 and TRBJ2-5; D is unclear. From germline, CDR1 is LNHDA and CDR2 SQIVND (reference sequence). The CDR3 has 15 residues. V lost 3 bases to trimming and J lost 3 bases, with 14 bases between them. The CDR3 sequence is CASSIFWARKETQYF. For the CDR3, the DNA is TGTGCCAGTAGTATCTTCTGGGCTCGGAAAGAGACCCAGTACTTC.

This clone has just one count. The rearrangement links TRBV5-5 to TRBJ1-2; D ambiguous. V was shortened by 4 bases and J by 6 bases, with 13 bases between the two germline ends. Germline V gene sequence: CDR1 SGHKS, CDR2 YYEKEE (reference sequence). The CDR3 runs 13 residues. DNA for the CDR3: TGTGCCAGCAGCCCCGGCCAGTCAGATGGCTACACCTTC. Its translation is CASSPGQSDGYTF.